The rows below give T cell receptor beta chains drawn from one sample of a study of cytomegalovirus exposure and HLA in healthy donors. Repertoires were generated with immunoSEQ multiplex PCR, while TCRdb's copy carries only in-frame clones and drops some. The repertoire includes 130,000 to 150,000 clones, around three quarters of them detected once, and 6.5% to 7% sits in the top ten. The sample comprised PBMCs. The receptors originated from a man aged 35 to 55 in good health and CMV-seropositive. CDR3s include the opening cysteine and the closing phenylalanine or tryptophan. The D gene is left open where the match is weak. Part of the rows lack a size; the others show once, few, many or a class for expanded clones.

v_gene	j_gene	d_gene	abundance	CDR3aa
TRBV5-4	TRBJ2-7	TRBD1	NA	CASSTGQGRYEQYF
TRBV27	TRBJ1-4	NA	once	CASSLRGGMPNEKLFF
TRBV10-1	TRBJ2-7	TRBD2	NA	CASSESRIAGVSSYEQYF
TRBV6-1	TRBJ2-7	NA	NA	CASSDRQYEQYF
TRBV6-5	TRBJ1-1	NA	once	CASSYSRGLKAFF
TRBV21-1	TRBJ1-2	NA	once	CASSMICPDRVNYGYTF
TRBV6-5	TRBJ2-7	NA	NA	CASKISGTPSAEQYF
TRBV28	TRBJ1-4	TRBD1	NA	CASSFGTGRVEKLFF
TRBV28	TRBJ1-2	NA	NA	CASKGQPYGYTF
TRBV19	TRBJ1-2	TRBD1	NA	CATDRGLGYGYTF
TRBV2	TRBJ1-1	NA	NA	CASSDPQLNTEAFF
TRBV5-4	TRBJ2-1	NA	NA	CASSLPWAHEQFF
TRBV5-1	TRBJ2-7	NA	NA	CASSLAVASGVGNEQYF
TRBV19	TRBJ1-1	TRBD1	few	CASSIFPGQGLNTEAFF
TRBV28	TRBJ2-7	NA	NA	CASSSPQGRLYEQYF
TRBV9	TRBJ2-2	TRBD2	few	CASSTGLGQRELFF
TRBV4-2	TRBJ2-2	TRBD2	NA	CASSQAGGANTGELFF